The 22 T cell receptor beta chains below were found in one sample sequenced in a study of T cells in Graves' hyperthyroidism and ophthalmopathy (dated by TCRdb to about 2019). Library construction relied on multiplex PCR. The sequencing machine was an Illumina HiSeq 2000. TCR beta CDR3 regions were amplified from RNA transcripts. The TCR CDR3 was subjected to a first round of RT-PCR using the HTBI primer set and the Qiagen OneStep RT-PCR kit. Using fastp trimming at Q25 and MiXCR clonotype assembly, TCRdb reanalyzed the public sequencing data and kept in-frame beta chains. Entries are consolidated by CDR3 protein sequence, retaining the most common genes and DNA. The sample table records 500,000 to 650,000 distinct CDR3 sequences; about 14% of these occur just once. The ten most abundant clones make up about an eighth of the sample. Sequences were obtained from blood. The receptors here all came from a woman aged 50 to 60 with Graves' ophthalmopathy.

The CDR3 bases are TGTGCTAGTGGAGTTGTTCAGGGCGTTTTTTTAAATGAGCAGTTCTTC. Encoded protein: CASGVVQGVFLNEQFF. V is TRBV12-5 and J is TRBJ2-1, with D possibly matching TRBD1 (5 bases). Germline-derived CDR1 and CDR2 are LGHNT and FRNRAP. The CDR3 is 16 amino acids. V was cut by 6 bases and J by 7 bases, with 22 bases left in between.

This chain uses TRBV7-9 with TRBJ1-1; D gene unclear. Germline lookup yields CDR1 SEHNR and CDR2 FQNEAQ (reference sequence). V lost 1 base and J lost 3, with 9 bases in between. CDR3 length: 14 amino acids. CDR3 in DNA: TGTGCCAGCAGCTTAGATCTACGGGACACTGAAGCTTTCTTT. Amino acid sequence: CASSLDLRDTEAFF.

This clonotype occurred a few times. The chain links TRBV15 to TRBJ2-7, with D maybe TRBD1 (6 bases). Germline loops: CDR1 LNHNV, CDR2 YYDKDF (reference sequence). The V gene lost 3 bases and the J gene lost 2 bases, with 14 bases spanning the gap. This CDR3 region has 15 residues. Here the CDR3 reads CATSRGTRDTYEQYF. The DNA for the CDR3 is TGTGCCACCAGCAGGGGTACTAGGGACACCTACGAGCAGTACTTC.

As to this clonotype: A much larger clone differs from this one at a single base, so this may be a read error. The chain couples TRBV12-3 or TRBV12-4 to TRBJ2-1; D might be TRBD1 or TRBD2, each matching 5 bases. The CDR3 has 15 amino acids. The CDR3 DNA is TGTGTCAGCAGTTTGGGGGAGAGGTCCTACAATGAGCAGTTCTTC. It yields the protein CVSSLGERSYNEQFF.

This clonotype was seen at least ten times. This rearrangement joins TRBV7-2 to TRBJ1-5; maybe TRBD1 (6 bases). The CDR3 sequence is 15 residues long. The V gene's germline CDR1 is SGHTA and CDR2 FQGNSA. The V gene lost 3 bases and the J gene lost 4 bases, with 13 bases spanning the gap. CDR3 bases: TGTGCCAGCAGCTTGGGGACACGGGGGAATCAGCCCCAGCATTTT. Protein product: CASSLGTRGNQPQHF.

This clonotype has at least ten counts. This chain joins TRBV20-1 and TRBJ2-5, with a weak D call TRBD2 (5 bases). CDR3 length: 14 residues. The germline V gene encodes CDR1 DFQATT and CDR2 SNEGSKA (reference sequence). Deletions cut 2 bases from V and 5 bases from J, with 15 bases between. The CDR3 is CSARKGRDSETQYF. CDR3 nucleotide sequence: TGCAGTGCTAGAAAGGGTCGGGATTCGGAGACCCAGTACTTC.

This clonotype was detected ten times or more. The CDR3 DNA is TGTGCCAGCAGTTCTCACGACAGCTACGAGCAGTACTTC. Translated: CASSSHDSYEQYF. The V gene is TRBV27, the J gene TRBJ2-7, with TRBD1 as a possible D gene (5 bases). This CDR3 has 13 amino acids. V was cut by 4 bases and J by 3 bases, with 10 bases left in between. CDR1 is MNHEY, CDR2 SMNVEV, per germline (reference sequence).

The table lists this clonotype with many counts. The chain combines TRBV18 with TRBJ2-1; maybe TRBD1 (5 bases). V shed 2 bases and J shed 12 bases, with 20 bases lying between them. The CDR3 loop spans 15 amino acids. The V gene's germline CDR1 is KGHSH and CDR2 LQKENI. CDR3 sequence: CASSPVLKGNDGQFF. Written as DNA, the CDR3 is TGTGCCAGCTCACCAGTACTTAAGGGGAACGATGGGCAGTTCTTC. Based on the CDR3 plus reference TRBV18 and TRBJ2-1, the full variable domain is NAGVMQNPRHLVRRRGQEARLRCSPMKGHSHVYWYRQLPEEGLKFMVYLQKENIIDESGMPKERFSAEFPKEGPSILRIQQVVRGDSAAYFCASSPVLKGNDGQFFGPGTRLTVL.

This clonotype was seen a handful of times. The CDR3 loop is CASSYFYRAGANVLTF. Here the CDR3 DNA reads TGTGCCAGCAGTTACTTCTATCGGGCTGGGGCCAACGTCCTGACTTTC. The chain carries TRBV6-2 or TRBV6-3 and TRBJ2-6; D is unresolved. Trimming stripped 1 base from V and 2 bases from J, with 9 bases between. The CDR3 has 16 residues. Germline values: CDR1 MNHEY, CDR2 SVGEGT.

This clonotype was picked up many times. The V call is TRBV28, the J call TRBJ2-1; 10 nucleotides line up with TRBD1. CDR3 length equals 14 residues. V lost 5 bases, J lost 4 bases, and 2 bases stayed unmatched. The germline V gene encodes CDR1 MDHEN and CDR2 SYDVKM. CDR3 in DNA: TGTGCCAGCAGTGGGACAGGGGTGTACAATGAGCAGTTCTTC. It is translated as CASSGTGVYNEQFF.

This clonotype was observed a few times. The chain employs TRBV5-1 and TRBJ2-1, with 8 bases fitting TRBD2. The CDR3 length is 14 residues. Unmatched junction bases numbered 6, after V lost 2 bases and J lost 8 bases. In germline, CDR1 is SGHRS, CDR2 YFSETQ. CDR3: CASSLISGDDEQFF. CDR3 sequence (DNA): TGCGCCAGCAGCTTAATTAGCGGGGACGATGAGCAGTTCTTC. The full variable domain, in which reference TRBV5-1 and TRBJ2-1 provide the parts outside the CDR3, is KAGVTQTPRYLIKTRGQQVTLSCSPISGHRSVSWYQQTPGQGLQFLFEYFSETQRNKGNFPGRFSGRQFSNSRSEMNVSTLELGDSALYLCASSLISGDDEQFFGPGTRLTVL.

This clonotype has a count of ten or more. V and J are TRBV29-1 and TRBJ2-5; 7 nucleotides align to TRBD2. This CDR3 has 14 residues. Losses at the gene ends were 4 bases for V and 5 bases for J; bases not matched to a gene: 10. Germline V gene data show CDR1 as SQVTM and CDR2 as ANQGSEA. The CDR3 loop is CSVGGTTGGETQYF. CDR3 coding DNA: TGCAGCGTTGGCGGGACTACCGGGGGTGAGACCCAGTACTTC.

This clonotype was observed a few times. The chain has TRBV3-1 and TRBJ1-2; TRBD1 might be the D (5 bases). V was cut by 2 bases and J by 7 bases, with 14 bases left in between. This CDR3 is built from 14 residues. Germline V gene lookup returns CDR1 LGHDT and CDR2 YNNKEL (reference sequence). The CDR3 spells CASSQLRDRRGYTF. The DNA of the CDR3 is TGTGCCAGCAGCCAACTCAGGGATCGGCGTGGCTACACCTTC.

This clonotype came up a few times. The DNA of the CDR3 is TGTGCCAGCGATTACGGGCTAGCGGACACCGGGGAGCTGTTTTTT. Protein: CASDYGLADTGELFF. The genes are TRBV5-6 and TRBJ2-2; TRBD2 matches 7 bases. There are 15 residues in the CDR3. From germline, CDR1 is SGHDT and CDR2 YYEEEE. J gave up 3 bases and V 7 bases, and 9 bases lay outside the gene matches. Based on the CDR3 plus reference TRBV5-6 and TRBJ2-2, the full variable domain is DAGVTQSPTHLIKTRGQQVTLRCSPKSGHDTVSWYQQALGQGPQFIFQYYEEEERQRGNFPDRFSGHQFPNYSSELNVNALLLGDSALYLCASDYGLADTGELFFGEGSRLTVL.

This clonotype showed up many times. The chain joins TRBV10-3 to TRBJ1-5; unclear D gene. V lost 1 base to trimming and J lost 7 bases, with 11 bases between them. Germline V gives CDR1 ENHRY, CDR2 SYGVKD. The CDR3 runs to 14 residues. Here the CDR3 DNA reads TGTGCCATCAGTGAGTGGCGGTCCGGGCAGCCCCAGCATTTT. Translation: CAISEWRSGQPQHF.

The chain carries TRBV29-1 and TRBJ2-2, with D hard to call. CDR3 size: 13 residues. Germline-derived CDR1 and CDR2 are SQVTM and ANQGSEA. The V end was cut by 3 bases, the J end by 1 base, with 6 bases between. CDR3 DNA: TGCAGCGTTGATATGATGAACACCGGGGAGCTGTTTTTT. This codes for CSVDMMNTGELFF.

Many counts were recorded for this clonotype. The J gene is TRBJ2-1, the V gene TRBV3-1; 11 bases match TRBD1. The CDR3 is 14 amino acids. The V gene end was trimmed by 3 bases and the J gene end by 9 bases; junction bases not matched to a gene: 4. Germline V CDR1 and CDR2: LGHDT, YNNKEL (reference sequence). The CDR3 DNA sequence: TGTGCCAGCAGCCACGGGACAGGGGGGCGTGAGCAGTTCTTC. Translating it yields CASSHGTGGREQFF.

This clonotype has a count of ten or more. The gene calls are TRBV5-1 and TRBJ2-1, with D unresolved. This CDR3 is built from 13 residues. From germline, CDR1 is SGHRS and CDR2 YFSETQ. The V end was cut by 0 bases, the J end by 9 bases, with 10 bases between. CDR3 sequence: CASSLGIRLEQFF. In DNA, the CDR3 is TGCGCCAGCAGCTTGGGAATCAGGCTTGAGCAGTTCTTC.

Many counts were recorded for this clonotype. The chain links TRBV6-1 to TRBJ1-5, with 7 nucleotides matching TRBD1. V trimming: 6 bases; J trimming: 5 bases; junction bases outside the gene matches: 4. The CDR3 is made up of 13 amino acids. Germline V CDR1 and CDR2: MNHNS, SASEGT. DNA of the CDR3: TGTGCCAGCAGCCAGGGGGGGGATCAGCCCCAGCATTTT. The encoded protein is CASSQGGDQPQHF.

This clonotype was recorded at least ten times. The J gene is TRBJ2-7, the V gene TRBV28; TRBD2 matches at 8 bases. The CDR3 contains 14 residues. CDR1 MDHEN and CDR2 SYDVKM come from the germline V gene. V shed 8 bases, J shed 1 base, and the junction held 7 bases outside the gene matches. CDR3 DNA sequence: TGTGCCAGCCTAGTAGCGGGATCTTCCTACGAGCAGTACTTC. Protein: CASLVAGSSYEQYF.

Only a few counts were recorded for this clonotype. The chain employs TRBV10-3 and TRBJ1-5; 7 bases align to TRBD1. The CDR3 has 16 amino acids. The junction had 8 bases not matched to a gene; V was cut back by 3 bases and J by 3 bases. Germline CDR1 is ENHRY and CDR2 is SYGVKD. In nucleotides, the CDR3 is TGTGCCATCAGTGACCCCACGGACAGGCTCAATCAGCCCCAGCATTTT. Translation gives CAISDPTDRLNQPQHF.

This clonotype appeared a few times. The J gene is TRBJ2-2, the V gene TRBV29-1; possible D gene TRBD1, 6 bases. Germline V lookup: CDR1 SQVTM, CDR2 ANQGSEA. Between the trimmed V and J ends, which lost 4 bases and 3 bases, there was a span of 12 bases. The CDR3 extends over 14 amino acids. This chain's CDR3 is CSVAGGAYTGELFF. The CDR3 bases are TGCAGCGTTGCTGGGGGCGCGTACACCGGGGAGCTGTTTTTT.